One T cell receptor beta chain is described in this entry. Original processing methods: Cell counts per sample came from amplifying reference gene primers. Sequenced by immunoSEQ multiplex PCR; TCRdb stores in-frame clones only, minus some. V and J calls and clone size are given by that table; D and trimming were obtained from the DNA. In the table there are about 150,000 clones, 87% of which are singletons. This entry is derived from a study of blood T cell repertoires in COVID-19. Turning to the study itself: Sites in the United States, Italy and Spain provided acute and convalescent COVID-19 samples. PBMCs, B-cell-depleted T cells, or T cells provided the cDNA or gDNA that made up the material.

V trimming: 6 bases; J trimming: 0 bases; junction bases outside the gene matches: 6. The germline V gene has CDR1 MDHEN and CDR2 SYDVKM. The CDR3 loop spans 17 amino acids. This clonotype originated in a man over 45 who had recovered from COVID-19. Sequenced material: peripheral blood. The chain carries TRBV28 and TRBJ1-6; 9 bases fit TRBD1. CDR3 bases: TGTGCCAGCAGGTGGGACAGGGCGGGCTCCTATAATTCACCCCTCCACTTT. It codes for CASRWDRAGSYNSPLHF.